Sequencing of this T cell receptor (beta chain) was carried out in a study of Ad26.COV2.S vaccination and SARS-CoV-2 variants. As for the study in general: Among those in the COV1001 Ad26.COV2.S trial arm was the donor. Dosing was one shot or two shots 56 days apart.

This clone was detected only once. Produced via immunoSEQ multiplex PCR; TCRdb's table is partial and in-frame only. This sample has around 250,000 clones, with more than 70% found just once. Trimming left V 2 bases short and J 1 base short, with 8 bases between. CDR3 size: 15 residues. Germline-derived CDR1 and CDR2 are SGHTA and FQGNSA. Noted treatment: roughly 19 received Ad26.COV2.S at low or high dose, single or two shots; 5 received placebo; per-sample allocation not given. Each sample was drawn 63 days after the first injection (of vaccine or placebo). The receptor was isolated from a person aged 18-65 years who received the Ad26.COV2.S COVID-19 vaccine or a placebo. The chain employs TRBV7-2 and TRBJ2-2, with D hard to call. Sequences were derived from peripheral blood, sampled in a trial of Ad26.COV2.S vaccine versus placebo. This CDR3 is CASSLLRMNTGELFF. The DNA for the CDR3 is TGTGCCAGCAGCTTACTGAGAATGAACACCGGGGAGCTGTTTTTT. Drawing the rest from reference TRBV7-2 and TRBJ2-2, the complete variable domain is GAGVSQSPSNKVTEKGKDVELRCDPISGHTALYWYRQSLGQGLEFLIYFQGNSAPDKSGLPSDRFSAERTGGSVSTLTIQRTQQEDSAVYLCASSLLRMNTGELFFGEGSRLTVL.